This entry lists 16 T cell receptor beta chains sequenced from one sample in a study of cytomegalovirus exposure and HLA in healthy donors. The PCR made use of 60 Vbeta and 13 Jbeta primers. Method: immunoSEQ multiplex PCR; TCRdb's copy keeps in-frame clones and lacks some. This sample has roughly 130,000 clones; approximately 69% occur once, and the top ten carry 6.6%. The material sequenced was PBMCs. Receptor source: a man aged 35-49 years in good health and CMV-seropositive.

CDR3: CASRLTGGYGNTIYF. CDR3 nucleotides: TGTGCCAGCAGGCTGACAGGGGGCTATGGAAACACCATATATTTT. The genes are TRBV28 and TRBJ1-3, with 10 bases aligning to TRBD1. The trim removed 6 bases at V and 3 bases at J, leaving 5 bases unmatched. The CDR3 covers 15 residues. CDR1 is MDHEN and CDR2 is SYDVKM in the germline V gene.

The CDR3 reads CASSMEGDNSPLHF. Written as DNA, the CDR3 is TGTGCCAGTAGTATGGAAGGAGATAATTCACCCCTCCACTTT. This chain connects TRBV19 to TRBJ1-6; D ambiguous. V was clipped by 3 bases and J by 5 bases, with 8 bases between them. The CDR3 covers 14 residues. The germline gives CDR1 LNHDA, CDR2 SQIVND (reference sequence).

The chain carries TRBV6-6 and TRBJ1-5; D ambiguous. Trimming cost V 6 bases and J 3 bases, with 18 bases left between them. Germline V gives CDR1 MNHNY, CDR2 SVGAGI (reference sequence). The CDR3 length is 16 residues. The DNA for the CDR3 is TGTGCCAGCAGCGATTCAACCCCCACTAACAATCAGCCCCAGCATTTT. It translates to CASSDSTPTNNQPQHF.

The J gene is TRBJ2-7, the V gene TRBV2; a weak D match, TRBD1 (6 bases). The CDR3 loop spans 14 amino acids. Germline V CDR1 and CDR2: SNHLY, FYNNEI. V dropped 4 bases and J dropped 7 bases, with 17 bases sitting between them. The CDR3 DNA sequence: TGTGCCAGCAGTGGGGTCGGCCAAGGGGGAGAGCAGTACTTC. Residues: CASSGVGQGGEQYF. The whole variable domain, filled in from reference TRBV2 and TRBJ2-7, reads EPEVTQTPSHQVTQMGQEVILRCVPISNHLYFYWYRQILGQKVEFLVSFYNNEISEKSEIFDDQFSVERPDGSNFTLKIRSTKLEDSAMYFCASSGVGQGGEQYFGPGTRLTVT.

CDR3 in DNA: TGTGCCAGCAGTTACGACAACTCTGGGGCCAACGTCCTGACTTTC. Its translation: CASSYDNSGANVLTF. The chain recombines TRBV6-5 with TRBJ2-6; no reliable D call. The CDR3 consists of 15 residues. Germline CDR1 reads MNHEY; CDR2 reads SVGAGI. Trimming took 2 bases from V and 0 from J, leaving 5 bases between them.

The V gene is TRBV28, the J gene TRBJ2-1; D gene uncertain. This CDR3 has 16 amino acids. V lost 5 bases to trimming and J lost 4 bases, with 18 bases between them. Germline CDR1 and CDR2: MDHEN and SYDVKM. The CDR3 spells CASSPPRNPPYNEQFF. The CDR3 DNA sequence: TGTGCCAGCAGTCCTCCCAGGAACCCCCCTTACAATGAGCAGTTCTTC.

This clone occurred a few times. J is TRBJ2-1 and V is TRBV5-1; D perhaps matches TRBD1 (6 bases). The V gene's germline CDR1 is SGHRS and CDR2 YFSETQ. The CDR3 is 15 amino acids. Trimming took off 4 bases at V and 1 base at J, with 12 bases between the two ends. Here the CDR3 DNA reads TGCGCCAGCAGCATCGCAGGGGATTCCTACAATGAGCAGTTCTTC. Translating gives CASSIAGDSYNEQFF.

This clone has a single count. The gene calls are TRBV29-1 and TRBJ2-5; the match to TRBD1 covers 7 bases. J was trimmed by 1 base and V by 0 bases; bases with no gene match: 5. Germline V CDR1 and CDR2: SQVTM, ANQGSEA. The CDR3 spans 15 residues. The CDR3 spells CSVEDQQGRQETQYF. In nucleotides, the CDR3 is TGCAGCGTTGAAGATCAACAGGGGCGCCAAGAGACCCAGTACTTC.

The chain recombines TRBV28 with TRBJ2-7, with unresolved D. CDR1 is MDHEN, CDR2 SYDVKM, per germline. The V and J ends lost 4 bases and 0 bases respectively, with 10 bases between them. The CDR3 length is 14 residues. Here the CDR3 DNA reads TGTGCCAGCAGTTCACCCAGAAGCTCCTACGAGCAGTACTTC. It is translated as CASSSPRSSYEQYF.

The CDR3 sequence is CASSPGSLYNEQFF. CDR3 DNA: TGTGCCAGCTCACCCGGGAGCCTGTACAATGAGCAGTTCTTC. J is TRBJ2-1 and V is TRBV18, with D possibly being TRBD2 (6 bases). This CDR3 is 14 amino acids long. Germline V lookup: CDR1 KGHSH, CDR2 LQKENI. V lost 3 bases and J 4 bases, leaving 10 bases between the germline ends.

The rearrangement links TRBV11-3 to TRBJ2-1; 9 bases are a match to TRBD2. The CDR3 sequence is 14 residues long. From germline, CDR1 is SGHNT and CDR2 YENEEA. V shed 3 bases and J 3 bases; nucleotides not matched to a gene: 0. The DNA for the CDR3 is TGTGCCAGCAGCTTGACTAGCGGCTACAATGAGCAGTTCTTC. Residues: CASSLTSGYNEQFF.

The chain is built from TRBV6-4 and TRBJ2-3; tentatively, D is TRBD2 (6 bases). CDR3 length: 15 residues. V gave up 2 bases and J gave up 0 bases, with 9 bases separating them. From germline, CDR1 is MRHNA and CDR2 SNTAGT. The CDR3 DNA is TGTGCCAGCAGTGACGCGGGGTTAAGCACAGATACGCAGTATTTT. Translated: CASSDAGLSTDTQYF.

The CDR3 protein is CASSLAPGRGSNQPQHF. DNA for the CDR3: TGTGCCAGCAGCTTAGCGCCGGGCAGGGGCAGCAATCAGCCCCAGCATTTT. This chain uses TRBV7-8 with TRBJ1-5; D perhaps matches TRBD1 (6 bases). The CDR3 spans 17 residues. CDR1 SGHVS and CDR2 FQNEAQ come from the germline V gene. Between the trimmed V and J ends, which lost 0 bases and 1 base, there was a span of 13 bases.

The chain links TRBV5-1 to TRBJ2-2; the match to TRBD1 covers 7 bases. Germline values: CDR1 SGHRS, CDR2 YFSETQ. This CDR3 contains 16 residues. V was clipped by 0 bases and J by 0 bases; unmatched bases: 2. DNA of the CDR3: TGCGCCAGCAGCTTGGGGCAGGGGGCGAACACCGGGGAGCTGTTTTTT. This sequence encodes CASSLGQGANTGELFF.

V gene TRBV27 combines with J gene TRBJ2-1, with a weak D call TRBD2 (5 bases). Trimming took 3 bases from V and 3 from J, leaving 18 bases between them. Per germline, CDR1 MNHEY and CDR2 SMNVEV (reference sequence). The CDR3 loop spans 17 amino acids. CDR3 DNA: TGTGCCAGCAGTTTCCCGAACGAGAGAGGGATCTACAATGAGCAGTTCTTC. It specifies CASSFPNERGIYNEQFF.

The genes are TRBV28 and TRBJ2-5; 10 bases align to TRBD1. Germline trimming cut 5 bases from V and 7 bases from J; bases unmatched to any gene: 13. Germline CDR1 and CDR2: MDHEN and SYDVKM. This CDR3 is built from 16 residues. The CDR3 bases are TGTGCCAGCAGTCCGCAGGGACAGGGGCTGTTTGGGACCCAGTACTTC. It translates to CASSPQGQGLFGTQYF.